This entry is about one TCR beta chain. Its target is unknown. The PCR contained 60 Vbeta and 13 Jbeta primers. Assay: immunoSEQ multiplex PCR; the TCRdb copy retains only in-frame clones and omits some. The sample shows about 180,000 clones, approximately 80% of them seen only once. The data belong to a study of cytomegalovirus exposure and HLA in healthy donors. Points from the study as a whole: Evidence from a later analysis indicated that most CMV-associated TCR beta chains looked HLA-restricted. Most observed TCR sequences were rare, whereas some public TCRs were detected in many donors.

CDR3 length equals 14 residues. After removal of 5 bases from V and 5 bases from J, the junction contained 7 bases not matched to a gene. Germline CDR1 SNHLY, CDR2 FYNNEI. This chain connects TRBV2 to TRBJ2-7; 9 bases align to TRBD2. The sequenced material came from PBMCs. The sequence derives from a male donor in good health and CMV-seronegative. The CDR3 DNA follows: TGTGCCAGCAGTCCAGCGGGAGGTCCCCACGAGCAGTACTTC. It encodes CASSPAGGPHEQYF.